This T cell receptor (beta chain) was observed in a study of CD8 T cells in ankylosing spondylitis. Remarks on this clonotype: The antigen is unknown.

Whole-study findings and limits: In ankylosing spondylitis blood, a motif of several highly homologous TCR beta variants appeared characteristic.

Preparation of TCR beta libraries was done by quantitative 5'-RACE with molecular barcodes. TCRdb analysed the 5' RACE reads with MiXCR anew, one entry per CDR3 protein. There are about 390,000 distinct CDR3 sequences in the sample; 20% to 25% occur only once, and about 16% lies in the top ten. The CDR3 sequence is 15 residues long. CDR1 is KGHDR, CDR2 SFDVKD, per germline. The V end was cut by 0 bases, the J end by 2 bases, with 10 bases between. The TCR sequence derives from a male donor with ankylosing spondylitis. The gene calls are TRBV24-1 and TRBJ2-7; weak D call: TRBD2 (6 bases). Sequenced input: blood, either unsorted or a sorted T cell fraction (not recorded which). CDR3 protein: CATSDLLRDPYEQYF. CDR3 sequence (DNA): TGTGCCACCAGTGATTTGTTGCGGGATCCCTACGAGCAGTACTTC.